The clone carrying this TCR beta chain was picked up a small number of times. The data originate from a study of cytomegalovirus exposure and HLA in healthy donors. Study-wide context: A preliminary data release comprised 80 million to 95 million unique TCRs obtained from HLA-typed donors.

Germline CDR1 is SEHNR and CDR2 is FQNEAQ (reference sequence). V lost 2 bases and J lost 4, with 17 bases in between. This CDR3 has 16 residues. A multiplex PCR was run with 60 Vbeta primers and 13 Jbeta primers. Sequenced by immunoSEQ multiplex PCR; TCRdb stores in-frame clones only, minus some. There are roughly 100,000 clones in the sample; roughly four fifths occur only once, and 1.3% lies in the top ten. At sampling all donors were nominally healthy, likely with unrecorded immune exposures. Sequenced material: PBMCs. This clonotype was obtained from a man in his forties in good health and CMV-seronegative. The chain recombines TRBV7-9 with TRBJ1-2, with D possibly being TRBD1 (5 bases). The CDR3 DNA reads as TGTGCCAGCAGCTTAATCTACCAAGACAGTACCTATGGCTACACCTTC. Its translation is CASSLIYQDSTYGYTF.